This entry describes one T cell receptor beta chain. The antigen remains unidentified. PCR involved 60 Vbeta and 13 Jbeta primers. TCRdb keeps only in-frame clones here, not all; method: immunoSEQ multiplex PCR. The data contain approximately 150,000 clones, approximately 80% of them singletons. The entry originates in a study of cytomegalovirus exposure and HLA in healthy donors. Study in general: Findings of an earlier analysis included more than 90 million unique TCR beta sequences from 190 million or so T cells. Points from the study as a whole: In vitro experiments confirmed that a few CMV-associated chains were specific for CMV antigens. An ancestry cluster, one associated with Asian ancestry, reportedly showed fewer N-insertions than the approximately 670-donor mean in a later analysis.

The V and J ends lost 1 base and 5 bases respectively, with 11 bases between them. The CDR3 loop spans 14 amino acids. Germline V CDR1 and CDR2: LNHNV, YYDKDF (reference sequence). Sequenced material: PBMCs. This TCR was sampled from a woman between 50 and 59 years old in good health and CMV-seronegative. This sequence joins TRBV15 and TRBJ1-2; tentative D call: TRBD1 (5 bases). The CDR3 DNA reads TGTGCCACCAGCAGAGGGCGGGACTCATATGGCTACACCTTC. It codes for CATSRGRDSYGYTF.